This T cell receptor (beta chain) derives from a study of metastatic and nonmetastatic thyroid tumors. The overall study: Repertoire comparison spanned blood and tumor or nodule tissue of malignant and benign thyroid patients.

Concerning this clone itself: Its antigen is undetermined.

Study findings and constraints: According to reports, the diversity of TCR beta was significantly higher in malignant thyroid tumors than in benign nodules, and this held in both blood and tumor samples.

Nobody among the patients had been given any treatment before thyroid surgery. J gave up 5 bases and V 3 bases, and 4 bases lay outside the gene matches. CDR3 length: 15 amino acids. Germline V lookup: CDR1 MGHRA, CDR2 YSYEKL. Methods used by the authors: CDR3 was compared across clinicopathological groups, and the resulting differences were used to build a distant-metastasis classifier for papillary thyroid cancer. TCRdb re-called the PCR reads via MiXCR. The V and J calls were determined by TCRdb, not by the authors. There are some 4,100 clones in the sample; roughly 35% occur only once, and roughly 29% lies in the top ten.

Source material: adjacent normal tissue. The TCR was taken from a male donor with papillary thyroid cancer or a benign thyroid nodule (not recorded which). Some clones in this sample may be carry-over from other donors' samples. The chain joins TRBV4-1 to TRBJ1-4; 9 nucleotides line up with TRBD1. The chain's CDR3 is CASSQHGQGNEKLFF. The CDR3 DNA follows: TGCGCCAGCAGCCAGCACGGACAGGGGAATGAAAAACTGTTTTTT.